The sequence of this T cell receptor (beta chain) was determined in a study of T cells in localized non-small cell lung cancer. Notes on the study in general: Heterogeneity is still possible, as just one tumor region was sequenced. Greater T cell density in blood accompanied longer overall survival. Of the top 100 tumor clones, median around 60 were in adjacent lung, approximately 28 among its top 100. Tumor showed lower T cell clonality than uninvolved adjacent lung, where it was highest.

Sequenced by immunoSEQ multiplex PCR; TCRdb stores in-frame clones only, minus some. The table has 30,000 to 40,000 clones, roughly 75% seen once. The V end lost 5 bases, the J end lost 3 bases, and 11 bases lay between the germline ends. Germline V gives CDR1 LNHDA, CDR2 SQIVND (reference sequence). The CDR3 contains 14 residues. Points on this clone: No antigen is known for it.

This receptor was obtained from a male donor older than 55 with stage II squamous cell lung carcinoma. The source was peripheral blood, collected before any cancer treatment. The chain carries TRBV19 and TRBJ2-1; D ambiguous. The CDR3 here is CASSPVGSYNEQFF. CDR3 coding DNA: TGTGCCAGTAGTCCTGTCGGCAGCTACAATGAGCAGTTCTTC.